This T cell receptor (beta chain) comes out of a study of T-cell memory formation after mild COVID-19. Broader study findings: Contracting CD8+ clones were enriched in EMRA, CD4+ mainly in CM and EM. Confirmation of SARS-CoV-2 specificity was lacking for second-wave clones peaking day 37.

The 5'RACE method, run with constant-segment primers, produced TCR alpha and TCR beta cDNA libraries (carrying sample barcodes and UMIs). One entry per CDR3 protein, called by TCRdb with MiXCR from the 5' RACE reads. The sample shows 250,000 or so distinct CDR3 sequences, approximately 19% of them seen only once. Germline loops: CDR1 SGHTA, CDR2 FQGTGA. CDR3 size: 13 residues. V shed 2 bases and J shed 7 bases, with 8 bases lying between them. As regards this clonotype: Its antigen is unidentified.

The sequence derives from a man between 18 and 35 years old who had mild COVID-19 (a few samples of this study predate the infection). Cell type and time point are not known. This sequence joins TRBV7-3 and TRBJ2-2; weak D call: TRBD1 (6 bases). What was sequenced was PBMCs or a T cell subset sorted from them (not recorded which). The chain's CDR3 is CASSLAGDGELFF. CDR3 DNA: TGTGCCAGCAGCTTAGCAGGGGACGGGGAGCTGTTTTTT.